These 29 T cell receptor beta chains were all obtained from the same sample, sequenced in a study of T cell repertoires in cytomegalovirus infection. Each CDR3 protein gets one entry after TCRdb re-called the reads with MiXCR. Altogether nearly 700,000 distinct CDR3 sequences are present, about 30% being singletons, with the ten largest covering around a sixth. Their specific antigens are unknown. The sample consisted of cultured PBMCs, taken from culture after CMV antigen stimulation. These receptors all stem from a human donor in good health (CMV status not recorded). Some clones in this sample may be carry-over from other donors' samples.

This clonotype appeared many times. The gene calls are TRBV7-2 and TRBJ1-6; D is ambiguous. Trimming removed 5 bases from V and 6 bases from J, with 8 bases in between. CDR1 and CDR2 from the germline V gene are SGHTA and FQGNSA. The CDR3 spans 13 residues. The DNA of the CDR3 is TGTGCCAGCAGCCAACGCACTAATTCACCCCTCCACTTT. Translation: CASSQRTNSPLHF.

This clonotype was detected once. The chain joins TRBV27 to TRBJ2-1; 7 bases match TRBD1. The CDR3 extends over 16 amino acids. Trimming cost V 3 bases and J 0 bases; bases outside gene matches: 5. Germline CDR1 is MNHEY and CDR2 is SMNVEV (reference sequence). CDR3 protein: CASSFVTGSSYNEQFF. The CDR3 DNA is TGTGCCAGCAGTTTCGTGACAGGGAGCTCCTACAATGAGCAGTTCTTC.

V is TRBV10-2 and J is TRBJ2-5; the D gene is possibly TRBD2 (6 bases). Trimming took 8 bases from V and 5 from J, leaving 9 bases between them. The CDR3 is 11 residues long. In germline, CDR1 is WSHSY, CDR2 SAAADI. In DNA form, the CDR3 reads TGCGCCAGCGCTAGCGACGAGACCCAGTACTTC. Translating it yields CASASDETQYF.

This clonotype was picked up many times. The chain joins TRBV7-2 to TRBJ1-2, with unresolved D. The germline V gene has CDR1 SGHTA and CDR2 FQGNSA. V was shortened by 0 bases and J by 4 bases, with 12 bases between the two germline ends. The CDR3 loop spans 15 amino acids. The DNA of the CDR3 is TGTGCCAGCAGCTTAGCGGCTACAGCCAGCTATGGCTACACCTTC. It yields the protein CASSLAATASYGYTF.

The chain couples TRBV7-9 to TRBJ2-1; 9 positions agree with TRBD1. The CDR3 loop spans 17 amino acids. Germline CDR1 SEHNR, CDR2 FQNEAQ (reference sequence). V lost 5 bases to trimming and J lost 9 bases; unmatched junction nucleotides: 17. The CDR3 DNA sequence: TGTGCCAGCAGCCCAATCCCTACCGGGACAGGGTTGTTTGAGCAGTTCTTC. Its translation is CASSPIPTGTGLFEQFF.

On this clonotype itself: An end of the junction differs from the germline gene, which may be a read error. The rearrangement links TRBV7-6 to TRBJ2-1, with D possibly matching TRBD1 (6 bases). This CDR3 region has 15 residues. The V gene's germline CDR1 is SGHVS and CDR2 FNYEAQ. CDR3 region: CASSPTGSGRNGQFF. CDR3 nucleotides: TGTGCCAGCAGCCCCACAGGGTCGGGACGCAATGGGCAGTTCTTC.

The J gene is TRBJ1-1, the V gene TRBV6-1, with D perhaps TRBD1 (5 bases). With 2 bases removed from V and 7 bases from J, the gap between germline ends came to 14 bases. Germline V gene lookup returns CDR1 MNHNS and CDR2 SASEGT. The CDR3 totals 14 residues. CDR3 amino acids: CASSENNLRGEAFF. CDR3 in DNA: TGTGCCAGCAGTGAAAATAATCTAAGGGGTGAAGCTTTCTTT.

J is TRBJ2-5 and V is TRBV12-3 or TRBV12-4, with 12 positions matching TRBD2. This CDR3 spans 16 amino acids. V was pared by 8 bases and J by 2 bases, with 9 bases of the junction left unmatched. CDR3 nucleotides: TGTGCCAGCTCTCTAACTAGCGGGGGGTTACAAGAGACCCAGTACTTC. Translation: CASSLTSGGLQETQYF.

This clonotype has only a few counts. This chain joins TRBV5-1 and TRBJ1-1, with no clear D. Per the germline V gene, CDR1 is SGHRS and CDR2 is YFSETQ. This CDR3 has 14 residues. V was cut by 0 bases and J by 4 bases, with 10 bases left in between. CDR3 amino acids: CASSLALYPTEAFF. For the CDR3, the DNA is TGCGCCAGCAGCTTGGCCTTATATCCCACTGAAGCTTTCTTT. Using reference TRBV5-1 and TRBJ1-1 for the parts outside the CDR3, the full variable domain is KAGVTQTPRYLIKTRGQQVTLSCSPISGHRSVSWYQQTPGQGLQFLFEYFSETQRNKGNFPGRFSGRQFSNSRSEMNVSTLELGDSALYLCASSLALYPTEAFFGQGTRLTVV.

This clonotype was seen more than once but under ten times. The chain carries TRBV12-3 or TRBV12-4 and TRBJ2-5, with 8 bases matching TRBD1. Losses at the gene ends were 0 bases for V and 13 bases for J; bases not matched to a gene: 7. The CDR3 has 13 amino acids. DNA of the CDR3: TGTGCCAGCAGTTTAGCTCTGACAGGGGTACCGTACTTC. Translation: CASSLALTGVPYF.

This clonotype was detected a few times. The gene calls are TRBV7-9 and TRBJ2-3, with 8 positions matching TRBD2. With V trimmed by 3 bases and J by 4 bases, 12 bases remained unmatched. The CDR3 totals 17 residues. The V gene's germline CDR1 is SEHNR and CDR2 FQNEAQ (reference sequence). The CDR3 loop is CASSLDPGLANSDTQYF. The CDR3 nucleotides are TGTGCCAGCAGCTTGGACCCCGGACTAGCAAATTCAGATACGCAGTATTTT.

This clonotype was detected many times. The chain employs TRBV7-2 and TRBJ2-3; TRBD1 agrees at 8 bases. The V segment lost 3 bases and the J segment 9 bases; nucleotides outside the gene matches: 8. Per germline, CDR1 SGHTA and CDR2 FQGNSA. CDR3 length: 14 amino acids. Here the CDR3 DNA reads TGTGCCAGCAGCTTTGGGACAGGCCCTGACACGCAGTATTTT. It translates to CASSFGTGPDTQYF.

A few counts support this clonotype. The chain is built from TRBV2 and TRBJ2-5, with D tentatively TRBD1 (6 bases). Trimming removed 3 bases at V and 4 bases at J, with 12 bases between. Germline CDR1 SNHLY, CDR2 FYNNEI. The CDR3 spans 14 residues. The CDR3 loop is CASSEVGAGETQYF. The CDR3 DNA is TGTGCCAGCAGTGAGGTGGGGGCCGGAGAGACCCAGTACTTC.

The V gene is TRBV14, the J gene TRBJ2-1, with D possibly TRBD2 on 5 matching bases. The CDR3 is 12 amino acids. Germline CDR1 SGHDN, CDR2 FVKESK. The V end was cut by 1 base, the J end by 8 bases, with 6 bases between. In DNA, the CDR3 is TGTGCCAGCAGCCAAGGCGGGTATGAGCAGTTCTTC. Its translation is CASSQGGYEQFF.

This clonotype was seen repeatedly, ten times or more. The CDR3, as DNA: TGTGCCAGCAGCTTAGGAGGGCAAAGCACAGATACGCAGTATTTT. This encodes CASSLGGQSTDTQYF. This chain connects TRBV7-2 to TRBJ2-3, with TRBD2 as a possible D gene (5 bases). CDR3 length: 15 residues. Germline V gene sequence: CDR1 SGHTA, CDR2 FQGNSA. Trimming took 1 base from V and 0 from J, leaving 8 bases between them.

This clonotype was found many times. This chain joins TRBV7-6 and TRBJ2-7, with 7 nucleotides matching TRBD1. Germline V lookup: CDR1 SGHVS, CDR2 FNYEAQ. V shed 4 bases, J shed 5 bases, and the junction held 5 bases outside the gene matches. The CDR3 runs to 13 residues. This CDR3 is CASSSRTGNEQYF. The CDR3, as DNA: TGTGCCAGCAGCTCCCGGACAGGTAACGAGCAGTACTTC.

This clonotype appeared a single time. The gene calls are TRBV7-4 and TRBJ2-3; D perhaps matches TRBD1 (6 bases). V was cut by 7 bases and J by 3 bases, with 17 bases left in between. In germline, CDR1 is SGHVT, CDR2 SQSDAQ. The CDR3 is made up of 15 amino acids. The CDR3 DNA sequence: TGTGCCAGCACCGAACTGGGGGCCTGGACAGATACGCAGTATTTT. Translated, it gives CASTELGAWTDTQYF.

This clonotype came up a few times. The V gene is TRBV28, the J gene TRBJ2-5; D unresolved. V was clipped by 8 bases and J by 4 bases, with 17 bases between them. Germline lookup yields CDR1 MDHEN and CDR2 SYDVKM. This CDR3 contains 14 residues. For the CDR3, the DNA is TGTGCCAGCCTCCCATTTGGGGTCCCAGAGACCCAGTACTTC. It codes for CASLPFGVPETQYF.

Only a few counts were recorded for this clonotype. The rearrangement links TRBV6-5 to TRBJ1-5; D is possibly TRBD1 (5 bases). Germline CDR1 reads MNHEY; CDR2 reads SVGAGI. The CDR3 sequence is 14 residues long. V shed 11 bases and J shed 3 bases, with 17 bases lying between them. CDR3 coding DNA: TGTGCCGCTGGTCGATCGGGGGACAATCAGCCCCAGCATTTT. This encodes CAAGRSGDNQPQHF.

CDR3 loop: CSASQVRATGDQKQYF. For the CDR3, the DNA is TGCAGTGCTAGTCAAGTCCGGGCGACGGGAGATCAGAAGCAGTACTTC. V gene TRBV20-1 combines with J gene TRBJ2-7; the D gene is possibly TRBD2 (6 bases). In germline, CDR1 is DFQATT, CDR2 SNEGSKA (reference sequence). The CDR3 runs 16 residues. The ends were cut back, 3 bases at V and 8 bases at J, with 26 bases in the middle.

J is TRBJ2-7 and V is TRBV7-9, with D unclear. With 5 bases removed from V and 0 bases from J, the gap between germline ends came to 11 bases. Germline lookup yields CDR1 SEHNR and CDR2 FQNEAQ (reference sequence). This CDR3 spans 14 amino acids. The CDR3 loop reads CASSPREASYEQYF. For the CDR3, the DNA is TGTGCCAGCAGCCCCCGAGAGGCCTCCTACGAGCAGTACTTC.

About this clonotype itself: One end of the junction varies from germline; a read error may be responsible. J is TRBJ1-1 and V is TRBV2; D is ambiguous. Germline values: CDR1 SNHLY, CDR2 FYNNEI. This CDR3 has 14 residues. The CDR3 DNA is TGTGCCAGCAGCGAAGAGGATCTGAACACTGAAGCTTTCTTT. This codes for CASSEEDLNTEAFF.

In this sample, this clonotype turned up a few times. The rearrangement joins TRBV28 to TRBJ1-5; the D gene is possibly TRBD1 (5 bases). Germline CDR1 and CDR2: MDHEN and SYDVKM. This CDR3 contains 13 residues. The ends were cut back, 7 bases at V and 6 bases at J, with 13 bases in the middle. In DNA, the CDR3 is TGTGCCAGCACCCTAAGCGGGGGTCAGCCCCAGCATTTT. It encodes CASTLSGGQPQHF.

The CDR3 nucleotides read TGCGCCAGCAGCCAGACTCAGGGGGCCGGTGAGACCCAGTACTTC. Translated: CASSQTQGAGETQYF. The chain has TRBV4-1 and TRBJ2-5; 8 positions agree with TRBD1. The CDR3 has 15 amino acids. CDR1 MGHRA and CDR2 YSYEKL come from the germline V gene. V was clipped by 3 bases and J by 5 bases; unmatched bases: 8.

The CDR3 is CASSLISTQQTQYF. In DNA form, the CDR3 reads TGTGCCAGCAGTTTAATTTCTACACAGCAGACGCAGTATTTT. The rearrangement links TRBV12-3 or TRBV12-4 to TRBJ2-3; D remains unclear. The CDR3 runs to 14 residues. V dropped 2 bases and J dropped 9 bases, with 15 bases sitting between them.

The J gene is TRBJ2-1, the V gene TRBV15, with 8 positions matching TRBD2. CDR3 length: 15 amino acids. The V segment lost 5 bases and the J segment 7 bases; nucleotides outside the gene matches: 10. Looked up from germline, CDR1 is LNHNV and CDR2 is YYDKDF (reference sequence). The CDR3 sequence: CATSPAGVTRNEQFF. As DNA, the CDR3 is TGTGCCACCAGCCCAGCGGGGGTCACGAGGAATGAGCAGTTCTTC.

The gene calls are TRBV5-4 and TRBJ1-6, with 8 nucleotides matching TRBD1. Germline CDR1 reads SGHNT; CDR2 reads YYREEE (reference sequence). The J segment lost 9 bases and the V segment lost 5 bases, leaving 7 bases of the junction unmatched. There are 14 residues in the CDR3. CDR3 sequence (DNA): TGTGCCAGCAGGGGGACAGGCAACGGTTCACCCCTCCACTTT. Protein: CASRGTGNGSPLHF.

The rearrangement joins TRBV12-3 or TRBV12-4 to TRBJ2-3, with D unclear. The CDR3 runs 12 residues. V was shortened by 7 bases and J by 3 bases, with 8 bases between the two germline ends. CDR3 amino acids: CASIGPTDTQYF. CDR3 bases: TGTGCCAGCATCGGACCGACAGATACGCAGTATTTT.

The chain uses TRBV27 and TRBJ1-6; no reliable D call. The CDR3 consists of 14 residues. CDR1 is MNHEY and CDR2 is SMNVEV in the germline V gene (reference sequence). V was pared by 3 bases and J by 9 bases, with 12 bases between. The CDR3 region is CASSFFGHGSPLHF. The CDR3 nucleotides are TGTGCCAGCAGTTTCTTCGGGCATGGTTCACCCCTCCACTTT.